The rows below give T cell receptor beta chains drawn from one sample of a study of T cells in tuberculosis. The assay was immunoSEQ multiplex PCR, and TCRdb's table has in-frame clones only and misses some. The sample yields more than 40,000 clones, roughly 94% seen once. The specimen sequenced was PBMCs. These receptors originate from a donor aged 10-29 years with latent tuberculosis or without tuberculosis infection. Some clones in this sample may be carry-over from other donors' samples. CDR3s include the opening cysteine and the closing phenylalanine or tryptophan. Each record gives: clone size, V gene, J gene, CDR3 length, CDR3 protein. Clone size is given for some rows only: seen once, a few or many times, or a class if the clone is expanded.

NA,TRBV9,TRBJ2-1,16,CASSVEVSGSYNEQFF
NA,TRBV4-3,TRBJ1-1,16,CASSQEVTGINAEAFF
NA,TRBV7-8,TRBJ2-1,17,CASSFWWREEEYNEQFF
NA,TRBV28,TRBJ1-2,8,CASGDYTF
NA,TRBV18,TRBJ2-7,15,CASSPRADNSYEQYF
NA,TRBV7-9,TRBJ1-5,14,CASSPITGVQPQHF
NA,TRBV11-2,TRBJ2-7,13,CATRTGPLEEQYF
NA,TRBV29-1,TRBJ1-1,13,CSVAGQLNTEAFF
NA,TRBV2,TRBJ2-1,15,CASRAGLAGLNEQFF
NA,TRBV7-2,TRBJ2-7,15,CASSSDLSRSYEQYF
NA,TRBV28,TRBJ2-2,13,CATSHRGTGELFF
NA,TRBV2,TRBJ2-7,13,CASSEGLPYEQYF
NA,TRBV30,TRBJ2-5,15,CAWSVTGTAQETQYF
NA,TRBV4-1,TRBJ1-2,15,CASSQEQGANYGYTF
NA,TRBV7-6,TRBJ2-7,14,CASSPERGNYEQYF
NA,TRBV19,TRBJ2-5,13,CASSPREAETQYF
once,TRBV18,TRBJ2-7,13,CASSIPGGDEQYF
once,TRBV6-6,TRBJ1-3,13,CASRESSGNTIYF
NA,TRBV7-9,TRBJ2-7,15,CASSLNALAGSEQYF
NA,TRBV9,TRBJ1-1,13,CASSPSLQSWAFF
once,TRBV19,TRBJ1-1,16,CASSTEGDRMNTEAFF
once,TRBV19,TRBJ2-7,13,CASSRAPSYEQYF
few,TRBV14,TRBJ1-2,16,CASSQAPDGGGYGYTF
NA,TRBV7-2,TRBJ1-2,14,CASSLQGRSYGYTF
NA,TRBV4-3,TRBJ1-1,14,CASRGGAENTEAFF
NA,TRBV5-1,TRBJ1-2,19,CASSAPPGQTILANYGYTF
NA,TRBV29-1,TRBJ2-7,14,CSVSMGGTGYEQYF
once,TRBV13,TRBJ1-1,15,CASSLKRGMGTEAFF
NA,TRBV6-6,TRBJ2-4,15,CASTFTQGAKNIQYF
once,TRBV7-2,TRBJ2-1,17,CASSSGTSGFYYNEQFF
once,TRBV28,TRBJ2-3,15,CASSLDRGRSDTQYF
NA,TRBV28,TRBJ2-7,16,CASSLSPGLAVYEQYF
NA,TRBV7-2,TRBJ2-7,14,CASSLRDRGYEQYF
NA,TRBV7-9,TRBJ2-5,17,CASSFSGLAVGGETQYF
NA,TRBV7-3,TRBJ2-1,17,CASSYLGIGTIANEQFF
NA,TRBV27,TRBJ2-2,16,CASSLGLARATGELFF
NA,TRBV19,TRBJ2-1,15,CASKVAGEGYNEQFF
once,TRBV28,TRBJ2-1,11,CASSPGDKQFF
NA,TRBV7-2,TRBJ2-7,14,CASSSRDRAYEQYF
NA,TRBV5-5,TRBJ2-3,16,CASNEPSGVSTDTQYF
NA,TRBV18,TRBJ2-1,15,CASSANSGRPDEQFF
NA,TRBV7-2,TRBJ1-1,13,CASSLDSYTEAFF
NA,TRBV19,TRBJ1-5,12,CASSNRQGPQHF
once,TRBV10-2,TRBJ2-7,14,CASSKPQGVGEQYF
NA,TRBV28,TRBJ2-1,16,CASSSLVGEVYNEQFF
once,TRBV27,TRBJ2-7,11,CASSLGGEQYF
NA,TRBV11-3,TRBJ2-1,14,CASSRTGGRSEQFF
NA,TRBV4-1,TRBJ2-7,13,CASSQGPAVEQYF
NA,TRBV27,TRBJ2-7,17,CASSLSHGTGSSYEQYF